The present T cell receptor (beta chain) was sequenced within a study of blood T cells in healthy people across ages. V lost 2 bases and J lost 1, with 9 bases in between. The CDR3 runs to 15 residues. In germline, CDR1 is SGDLS, CDR2 YYNGEE. A sample-barcoded 5' primer and a J-beta primer mix were used in a second PCR of about 7 to 12 cycles. Each CDR3 protein gets one entry after TCRdb re-called the 5' RACE reads with MiXCR. The data show more than 650,000 distinct CDR3 sequences, with 20% to 30% seen just once and around 3% held by the top ten. The sample was also reused in another study, on T cells of mothers and their children.

The source of this sequence is a boy younger than 18 in good health. The chain combines TRBV9 with TRBJ2-2; D possibly corresponds to TRBD1 (5 bases). Sequencing input: blood. The CDR3: CASSVLTGNTGELFF. Here the CDR3 DNA reads TGTGCCAGCAGCGTCCTCACAGGGAACACCGGGGAGCTGTTTTTT.